This T cell receptor (beta chain) was documented in a study of blood T cells in healthy people across ages. Between the trimmed V and J ends, which lost 9 bases and 0 bases, there was a span of 18 bases. CDR3 length: 16 amino acids. Through a sample-barcoded 5' primer and a J-beta primer mix, a second PCR was run for roughly 6 to 12 cycles. TCRdb independently ran MiXCR on the 5' RACE reads; one entry per CDR3 protein. This table holds 700,000 to 900,000 distinct CDR3 sequences, about 26% found once. The table lists this clonotype with a few counts. A further study also used this sample, focusing on T cells of mothers and their children.

The specimen sequenced was blood. This chain joins TRBV12-3 or TRBV12-4 and TRBJ2-1; no definite D call. This clonotype was sampled from a boy between 10 and 17 years old in good health. This chain's CDR3 is CASLSLGWSSYNEQFF. The DNA for the CDR3 is TGTGCCAGTCTGAGTCTCGGGTGGAGCTCCTACAATGAGCAGTTCTTC.